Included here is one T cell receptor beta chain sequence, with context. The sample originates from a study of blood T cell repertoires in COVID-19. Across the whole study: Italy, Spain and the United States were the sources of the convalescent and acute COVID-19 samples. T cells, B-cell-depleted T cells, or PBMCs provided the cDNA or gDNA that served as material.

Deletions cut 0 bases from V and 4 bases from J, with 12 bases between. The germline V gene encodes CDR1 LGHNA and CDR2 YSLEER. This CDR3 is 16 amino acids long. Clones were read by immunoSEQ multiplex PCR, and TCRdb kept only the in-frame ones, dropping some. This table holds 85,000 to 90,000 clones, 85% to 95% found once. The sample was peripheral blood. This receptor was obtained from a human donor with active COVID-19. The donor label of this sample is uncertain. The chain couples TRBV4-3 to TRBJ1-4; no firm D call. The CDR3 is CASSQDMGSNNEKLFF. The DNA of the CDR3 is TGCGCCAGCAGCCAAGACATGGGCAGCAATAATGAAAAACTGTTTTTT.